This is a list of T cell receptor beta chains from one sample in a study of quantifying T cell responses using KT2 cells. One entry per CDR3 protein results from TCRdb running MiXCR on the UMI-ligation and nested PCR reads. The sample lists about 50,000 distinct CDR3 sequences, roughly 11% seen once, with roughly 10% in the top ten. The sequenced material came from PBMCs spiked with cells of the T cell clone KT2. Source of these receptors: a human donor. CDR3s include the opening cysteine and the closing phenylalanine or tryptophan. D genes are given only for firm matches. Size is stated for part of the rows, as once, few or many counts, or as a class when the clone is expanded.

v_gene	d_gene	j_gene	abundance	CDR3aa	CDR3nt
TRBV25-1	NA	TRBJ2-3	NA	CASSLSGSSGTQYF	TGTGCCAGCAGTTTATCCGGGAGTAGCGGTACGCAGTATTTT
TRBV10-2	TRBD2	TRBJ2-7	many	CASSRLAGAYEQYF	TGCGCCAGCAGCCGGCTAGCGGGGGCCTACGAGCAGTACTTC
TRBV7-9	NA	TRBJ2-7	many	CASSLGGNYEQYF	TGTGCCAGCAGCTTAGGCGGCAACTACGAGCAGTACTTC
TRBV11-2	NA	TRBJ2-3	NA	CASSANFRTDTKYF	TGTGCCAGCAGCGCCAATTTTCGCACAGATACGAAGTATTTT
TRBV27	NA	TRBJ1-3	few	CASSPTYYSGNTIYF	TGTGCCAGCAGTCCGACCTACTACTCTGGAAACACCATATATTTT
TRBV28	NA	TRBJ2-7	few	CASSLGQLGEQYF	TGTGCCAGCAGTTTAGGACAGCTCGGGGAGCAGTACTTC
TRBV5-1	NA	TRBJ2-1	few	CASSSLQGDNEQFF	TGCGCCAGCAGCTCTCTTCAGGGAGACAATGAGCAGTTCTTC
TRBV2	TRBD1	TRBJ1-5	many	CASTRQGLSNQPQHF	TGTGCCAGCACCCGACAGGGTTTGAGTAATCAGCCCCAGCATTTT
TRBV29-1	NA	TRBJ2-1	NA	CSVEVGGTYNEQFF	TGCAGCGTTGAAGTGGGGGGTACCTACAATGAGCAGTTCTTC
TRBV6-2/TRBV6-3	TRBD2	TRBJ2-7	few	CASSYDPSGRASYEQYF	TGTGCCAGCAGTTACGATCCTAGCGGGAGGGCCTCCTACGAGCAGTACTTC
TRBV7-9	NA	TRBJ2-2	few	CASKLKAEGPGELFF	TGTGCCAGCAAACTTAAAGCGGAGGGACCCGGGGAGCTGTTTTTT
TRBV7-9	TRBD1	TRBJ2-7	many	CASSQNVLGQGNEQYF	TGTGCCAGCAGCCAGAATGTCCTAGGACAGGGGAACGAGCAGTACTTC
TRBV11-2	NA	TRBJ2-5	many	CASSLRGTAEETQYF	TGTGCCAGCAGCTTACGGGGGACAGCCGAAGAGACCCAGTACTTC
TRBV5-1	NA	TRBJ1-2	once	CASSLNLHLDGYTF	TGCGCCAGCAGCTTGAACTTGCACCTTGATGGCTACACCTTC
TRBV5-1	TRBD1	TRBJ2-1	large	CASSLQPQGAPSWEQFF	TGCGCCAGCAGCCTACAACCCCAGGGGGCTCCAAGCTGGGAGCAGTTCTTC
TRBV20-1	TRBD2	TRBJ2-1	many	CSARSLAGEYNEQFF	TGCAGTGCTAGATCTTTAGCGGGGGAATACAATGAGCAGTTCTTC
TRBV3-1	NA	TRBJ2-4	few	CASSKRQTAKNIQYF	TGTGCCAGCAGCAAACGACAGACAGCCAAAAACATTCAGTACTTC
TRBV12-3/TRBV12-4	NA	TRBJ2-3	many	CASSLGRSRTDTQYF	TGTGCCAGCAGTTTAGGCCGCTCGCGCACAGATACGCAGTATTTT
TRBV7-2	NA	TRBJ2-7	NA	CASSLSFGQGPSYEQYF	TGTGCCAGCAGCCTAAGCTTTGGGCAGGGACCTTCCTACGAGCAGTACTTC
TRBV29-1	NA	TRBJ1-2	few	CSVEGGAGKEFGYTF	TGCAGCGTTGAAGGGGGGGCAGGGAAGGAGTTTGGCTACACCTTC
TRBV21-1	NA	TRBJ1-2	NA	CASSKDRGHGYTF	TGTGCCAGCAGCAAAGACAGGGGCCATGGCTACACCTTC
TRBV2	NA	TRBJ2-1	few	CASRRTVGGGPGEQFF	TGTGCCAGCAGACGAACCGTGGGGGGGGGGCCCGGTGAGCAGTTCTTC
TRBV6-1	NA	TRBJ1-2	NA	CASSVVFSNYGYTF	TGTGCCAGCAGTGTCGTTTTCAGTAACTATGGCTACACCTTC
TRBV20-1	TRBD2	TRBJ2-1	many	CSAREGTSLNEQFF	TGCAGTGCTAGAGAGGGGACTAGCCTGAATGAGCAGTTCTTC
TRBV6-5	TRBD1	TRBJ1-2	few	CASRRTTGGPLDGYTF	TGTGCCAGCAGACGGACGACAGGGGGCCCCTTGGATGGCTACACCTTC
TRBV12-3/TRBV12-4	NA	TRBJ1-5	many	CASSSQDSRGPQHF	TGTGCCAGCAGTTCTCAGGATTCGCGGGGGCCCCAGCATTTT
TRBV20-1	NA	TRBJ1-2	NA	CSATQQPSGGYTF	TGCAGTGCTACGCAGCAACCTTCGGGGGGCTACACCTTC
TRBV27	NA	TRBJ1-5	NA	CASSSTGNQPQHF	TGTGCCAGCAGTTCGACAGGCAATCAGCCCCAGCATTTT
TRBV12-3/TRBV12-4	NA	TRBJ2-1	NA	CASSLPPVTRESSYNEQFF	TGTGCCAGCAGTTTACCCCCCGTGACTAGGGAGAGCTCCTACAATGAGCAGTTCTTC
TRBV12-3/TRBV12-4	NA	TRBJ1-1	few	CASSGMTVNTEAFF	TGTGCCAGCAGTGGGATGACAGTAAACACTGAAGCTTTCTTT
TRBV27	TRBD1	TRBJ1-5	few	CASSSIAGTGRFSNQPQHF	TGTGCCAGCAGTTCGATTGCCGGGACAGGAAGATTCAGCAATCAGCCCCAGCATTTT
TRBV7-7	TRBD1	TRBJ2-5	few	CASSYRGLGEETQYF	TGTGCTAGCAGCTACAGGGGGCTGGGGGAAGAGACCCAGTACTTC
TRBV12-3/TRBV12-4	TRBD1	TRBJ1-1	few	CASSPQGGGRPEAFF	TGTGCCAGCAGTCCTCAGGGGGGAGGCCGCCCTGAAGCTTTCTTT
TRBV7-6	NA	TRBJ2-1	NA	CASSPGLSMGNEQFF	TGTGCCAGCAGCCCCGGCCTATCAATGGGCAATGAGCAGTTCTTC
TRBV7-9	NA	TRBJ2-7	NA	CASSRSIGEQYF	TGTGCCAGCAGCCGCTCGATAGGTGAGCAGTACTTC
TRBV12-3/TRBV12-4	NA	TRBJ1-1	few	CASSLYFRGGPENTEAFF	TGTGCCAGCAGTTTATATTTCCGGGGTGGGCCGGAGAACACTGAAGCTTTCTTT